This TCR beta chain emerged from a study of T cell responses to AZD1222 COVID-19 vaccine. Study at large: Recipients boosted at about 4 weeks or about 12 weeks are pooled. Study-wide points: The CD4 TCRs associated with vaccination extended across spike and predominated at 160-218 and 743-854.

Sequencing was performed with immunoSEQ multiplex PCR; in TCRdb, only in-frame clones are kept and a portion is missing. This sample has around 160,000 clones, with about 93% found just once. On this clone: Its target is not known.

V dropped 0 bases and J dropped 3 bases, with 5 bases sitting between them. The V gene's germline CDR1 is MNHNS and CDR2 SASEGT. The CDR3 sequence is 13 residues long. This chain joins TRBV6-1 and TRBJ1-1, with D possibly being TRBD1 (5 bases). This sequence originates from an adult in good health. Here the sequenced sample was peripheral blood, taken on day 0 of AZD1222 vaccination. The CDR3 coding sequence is TGTGCCAGCAGTGAAGCACAGGACACTGAAGCTTTCTTT. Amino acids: CASSEAQDTEAFF.